A single T cell receptor beta chain is shown here with its context. No antigen is known for it. Base quality data are lacking; no much larger clone is found one base away. This sample stems from a study of T cells after yellow fever vaccination (dated by TCRdb to about 2019). Study-level background: The SMART-Seq v4 Ultra Low Input RNA kit was used to prepare libraries from fractions with low cell numbers. Two healthy male donors, one aged 18 to 30 and one aged 30 to 39 years, were included in the cohort. Blood was collected at multiple timepoints before and after primary and secondary immunization, and bulk PBMC replicates and cell subsets were isolated. To follow T-cell clones before and after primary and booster YFV17D yellow fever vaccination, bulk TCR alpha and beta repertoires were sequenced over time.

The treatment or condition label on this specimen signifies: live attenuated yellow fever vaccine strain. At each blood-draw timepoint, two biological replicates of bulk PBMCs were collected. A standard Ficoll-Paque protocol was used to isolate PBMCs from peripheral blood. TriZol was used to extract RNA from bulk PBMCs, from CD4 and CD8 fractions, and from dextramer-positive and dextramer-negative fractions. CDR1 and CDR2, looked up from the germline V gene, are SGHTA and FQGTGA. Clipping removes 3 bases from V and 8 bases from J, with 6 as the unmatched junction base count. Measured from the cysteine to the phenylalanine, the CDR3 is 14 residues long. The retained sequence is limited to the CDR3, 42 bases, with the frame set at the first base. Summary of the overall study and its limitations: A small share of clonotypes was detected in both CD4 and CD8 compartments, with the overlap likely arising from convergent recombination. Because only two donors were included in the study, the extent to which the findings can be generalized is limited. Because abundant contaminating clonotypes from the bulk population could be contained in FACS-sorted repertoires, computational filtering was required. Compared with the primary T-cell response, the secondary T-cell response was weaker but faster, peaking on day 5 rather than day 15. After the booster, most of the clones that had expanded following primary vaccination were detected again (around 95% of CD4 and roughly 88% of CD8), which suggests that memory was broadly maintained.

TCR cDNA was synthesized by 5'RACE template switching, through which a universal primer site and unique molecular identifiers were introduced. Priming of cDNA synthesis was performed from both the TCR alpha and TCR beta constant segments. Two PCR steps were used to amplify libraries, with sample barcodes and sequencing adapters being added in the second step. Sequencing of the libraries was done on either Illumina HiSeq 2500 (2x100 bp) or NovaSeq (2x150 bp). On the authors' methods: MIGEC handled demultiplexing of reads and collapsing into UMI consensus sequences, while MiXCR performed V(D)J alignment. Clonotypes responding to the vaccine were identified with edgeR on replicate PBMC samples, with the criteria of FDR below 0.01 and a log2 fold change above 5 up to day 15. CD4 or CD8 identity was assigned to each bulk clonotype according to whether the clonotype was present at higher abundance in the sequenced CD4 repertoire or the sequenced CD8 repertoire. TCRdb reworked the public reads: Q25 trimming with fastp, MiXCR clone assembly, productive beta chains retained. When rows share a CDR3 protein, they turn into one entry using the most common DNA and genes. These V and J calls are TCRdb output, not the study's own analysis. A total of approximately 550,000 distinct CDR3 sequences appear in this sample, 19% of them only once. Together, the top ten hold roughly an eighth of the sample.

Recombination connected TRBV7-3 to TRBJ1-4; 7 bases in the junction line up with TRBD1. The TCR sequence derives from a man aged 30 to 45 who received the YFV17D yellow fever vaccine. The input for sequencing was PBMCs, taken 15 days after the yellow fever booster vaccination. The CDR3 in this case is CASSFTDRKEKLFF. The nucleotides are TGTGCCAGCAGCTTTACGGACAGGAAGGAAAAACTGTTTTTT.